Listed below are T cell receptor beta chains from one sample, sequenced in a study of blood T cell repertoires in COVID-19. Profiling relied on immunoSEQ multiplex PCR, and the TCRdb table lists in-frame clones only, not all of them. The data hold 10,000 to 15,000 clones, with approximately 78% observed a single time. The source material was peripheral blood. These receptors were collected from a human donor in a cohort sampled during active COVID-19. Both conserved end residues are part of each CDR3. D genes are given only for firm matches. The size field is filled for only some rows; it gives once, few, many or a size class.

CDR3aa: CASSHRAMNTEAFF
CDR3nt: TGTGCCAGCAGCCACAGGGCCATGAACACTGAAGCTTTCTTT
j_gene: TRBJ1-1
v_gene: TRBV3-1/TRBV3-2
abundance: -
d_gene: -

CDR3aa: CASSYLRDLYNEQFF
CDR3nt: TGTGCCAGCAGTTATCTCCGGGACTTGTACAATGAGCAGTTCTTC
j_gene: TRBJ2-1
v_gene: TRBV27
abundance: -
d_gene: -

CDR3aa: CASHRLGEAFF
CDR3nt: TGTGCCAGTCACAGGCTCGGTGAAGCTTTCTTT
j_gene: TRBJ1-1
v_gene: TRBV27
abundance: -
d_gene: -

CDR3aa: CASSLWPRANTGELFF
CDR3nt: TGTGCCAGCAGTTTATGGCCCAGGGCGAACACCGGGGAGCTGTTTTTT
j_gene: TRBJ2-2
v_gene: TRBV27
abundance: -
d_gene: -

CDR3aa: CASETRGLAEAFF
CDR3nt: TGTGCCAGCGAAACCAGGGGGCTCGCTGAAGCTTTCTTT
j_gene: TRBJ1-1
v_gene: TRBV6-5
abundance: -
d_gene: TRBD1

CDR3aa: CASSSGRQGTTPSYEQYF
CDR3nt: TGTGCCAGCAGCTCCGGACGACAGGGGACGACCCCCTCCTACGAGCAGTACTTC
j_gene: TRBJ2-7
v_gene: TRBV6-4
abundance: medium-sized
d_gene: TRBD1

CDR3aa: CASSLLQGGGGNIQYF
CDR3nt: TGTGCCAGCAGCCTCCTCCAAGGGGGCGGGGGGAACATTCAGTACTTC
j_gene: TRBJ2-4
v_gene: TRBV11-2
abundance: few
d_gene: -

CDR3aa: CASSPGPEYEAGELFF
CDR3nt: TGTGCCAGCTCACCGGGGCCAGAGTACGAAGCCGGGGAGCTGTTTTTT
j_gene: TRBJ2-2
v_gene: TRBV18
abundance: -
d_gene: -

CDR3aa: CASSYSTGGDTEAFF
CDR3nt: TGTGCCAGCAGTTACTCGACAGGGGGCGACACTGAAGCTTTCTTT
j_gene: TRBJ1-1
v_gene: TRBV6-6
abundance: -
d_gene: TRBD1

CDR3aa: CASIIRRQGVYEQYF
CDR3nt: TGTGCCAGCATTATACGTAGGCAGGGCGTCTACGAGCAGTACTTC
j_gene: TRBJ2-7
v_gene: TRBV2
abundance: -
d_gene: -

CDR3aa: CASSSLSGGGQPQHF
CDR3nt: TGTGCCAGCAGTTCCCTCAGCGGGGGCGGTCAGCCCCAGCATTTT
j_gene: TRBJ1-5
v_gene: TRBV6-2/TRBV6-3
abundance: once
d_gene: -

CDR3aa: CASSVVSEAFF
CDR3nt: TGTGCCAGCAGTGTTGTATCTGAAGCTTTCTTT
j_gene: TRBJ1-1
v_gene: TRBV2
abundance: -
d_gene: -

CDR3aa: CATSRLSNSPLHF
CDR3nt: TGTGCCACCTCCAGGCTCTCTAATTCACCCCTCCACTTT
j_gene: TRBJ1-6
v_gene: TRBV6-4
abundance: -
d_gene: -

CDR3aa: CASSKGTGGFNSPLHF
CDR3nt: TGTGCCAGCAGCAAGGGGACAGGGGGCTTCAATTCACCCCTCCACTTT
j_gene: TRBJ1-6
v_gene: TRBV5-4
abundance: -
d_gene: TRBD1

CDR3aa: CASSRGHGEGYNEQFF
CDR3nt: TGTGCCAGCAGCCGAGGGCATGGGGAAGGATACAATGAGCAGTTCTTC
j_gene: TRBJ2-1
v_gene: TRBV11-3
abundance: -
d_gene: -

CDR3aa: CASSQDRADEQFF
CDR3nt: TGTGCCAGCAGTCAGGACAGGGCCGATGAGCAGTTCTTC
j_gene: TRBJ2-1
v_gene: TRBV28
abundance: -
d_gene: TRBD1

CDR3aa: CATSRDHGGSEAFF
CDR3nt: TGTGCCACCAGCAGAGACCATGGGGGCTCTGAAGCTTTCTTT
j_gene: TRBJ1-1
v_gene: TRBV15
abundance: -
d_gene: -

CDR3aa: CASSWGGSQPQHF
CDR3nt: TGTGCCAGCAGCTGGGGGGGGAGTCAGCCCCAGCATTTT
j_gene: TRBJ1-5
v_gene: TRBV7-9
abundance: few
d_gene: -

CDR3aa: CAVQEGQGYSYEQYF
CDR3nt: TGTGCGGTTCAGGAGGGACAGGGTTACTCCTACGAGCAGTACTTC
j_gene: TRBJ2-7
v_gene: TRBV27
abundance: once
d_gene: TRBD1

CDR3aa: CASSQTGNTEAFF
CDR3nt: TGTGCCAGCAGCCAGACTGGGAACACTGAAGCTTTCTTT
j_gene: TRBJ1-1
v_gene: TRBV3-1/TRBV3-2
abundance: -
d_gene: -

CDR3aa: CAWSAWASNTEAFF
CDR3nt: TGTGCCTGGAGTGCCTGGGCCTCGAACACTGAAGCTTTCTTT
j_gene: TRBJ1-1
v_gene: TRBV30
abundance: -
d_gene: -

CDR3aa: CASKDPGAGETQYF
CDR3nt: TGTGCCAGCAAAGACCCAGGGGCGGGAGAGACCCAGTACTTC
j_gene: TRBJ2-5
v_gene: TRBV28
abundance: -
d_gene: -

CDR3aa: CASSTDTSPYNEQFF
CDR3nt: TGTGCCAGCAGCACCGACACCTCCCCCTACAATGAGCAGTTCTTC
j_gene: TRBJ2-1
v_gene: TRBV7-3
abundance: -
d_gene: -

CDR3aa: CASSYPMDSLSYEQYF
CDR3nt: TGTGCCAGCAGTTACCCAATGGACAGCCTCTCCTACGAGCAGTACTTC
j_gene: TRBJ2-7
v_gene: TRBV6-2/TRBV6-3
abundance: few
d_gene: -

CDR3aa: CASSRGQGSQPQHF
CDR3nt: TGCGCCAGCAGCCGCGGACAGGGGAGTCAGCCCCAGCATTTT
j_gene: TRBJ1-5
v_gene: TRBV4-1
abundance: few
d_gene: TRBD1

CDR3aa: CGVQGNWDTEAFF
CDR3nt: TGTGGAGTGCAGGGTAATTGGGACACTGAAGCTTTCTTT
j_gene: TRBJ1-1
v_gene: TRBV30
abundance: few
d_gene: -

CDR3aa: CASSARGAAGELFF
CDR3nt: TGTGCCAGCAGTGCTCGGGGGGCGGCCGGGGAGCTGTTTTTT
j_gene: TRBJ2-2
v_gene: TRBV2
abundance: -
d_gene: -

CDR3aa: CSVDGGGDAEAFF
CDR3nt: TGCAGCGTTGATGGAGGGGGCGACGCTGAAGCTTTCTTT
j_gene: TRBJ1-1
v_gene: TRBV29-1
abundance: once
d_gene: TRBD1

CDR3aa: CASTRTSGRNEQFF
CDR3nt: TGTGCCAGCACCAGGACTAGCGGGAGGAATGAGCAGTTCTTC
j_gene: TRBJ2-1
v_gene: TRBV2
abundance: -
d_gene: TRBD2

CDR3aa: CAWSGQAGVAETQYF
CDR3nt: TGTGCCTGGAGTGGGCAAGCGGGGGTAGCAGAGACCCAGTACTTC
j_gene: TRBJ2-5
v_gene: TRBV30
abundance: few
d_gene: TRBD2

CDR3aa: CASSLSRTGVRETQYF
CDR3nt: TGTGCCAGCAGCTTATCACGGACAGGGGTTCGTGAGACCCAGTACTTC
j_gene: TRBJ2-5
v_gene: TRBV7-2
abundance: -
d_gene: TRBD1

CDR3aa: CASSPQMGRVRNEQFF
CDR3nt: TGTGCCAGCAGTCCACAAATGGGGAGGGTGAGGAATGAGCAGTTCTTC
j_gene: TRBJ2-1
v_gene: TRBV27
abundance: -
d_gene: TRBD2

CDR3aa: CASSERLAGGPYEQYF
CDR3nt: TGTGCCAGCAGTGAAAGGCTAGCGGGGGGGCCCTACGAGCAGTACTTC
j_gene: TRBJ2-7
v_gene: TRBV2
abundance: -
d_gene: TRBD2

CDR3aa: CASSQTAGTHNEQFF
CDR3nt: TGTGCCAGCTCCCAGACCGCCGGGACACACAATGAGCAGTTCTTC
j_gene: TRBJ2-1
v_gene: TRBV18
abundance: -
d_gene: -

CDR3aa: CASSYYDRDGYTF
CDR3nt: TGTGCCAGCAGTTATTATGACAGGGATGGCTACACCTTC
j_gene: TRBJ1-2
v_gene: TRBV6-5
abundance: few
d_gene: TRBD1

CDR3aa: CASEPTTGYNEQFF
CDR3nt: TGTGCCAGCGAACCAACGACAGGCTACAATGAGCAGTTCTTC
j_gene: TRBJ2-1
v_gene: TRBV6-5
abundance: few
d_gene: -

CDR3aa: CASSQGQGAQPQHF
CDR3nt: TGTGCCAGCAGCCAGGGACAGGGGGCTCAGCCCCAGCATTTT
j_gene: TRBJ1-5
v_gene: TRBV7-2
abundance: -
d_gene: TRBD1

CDR3aa: CASSLTSSGGSEQFF
CDR3nt: TGTGCCAGCAGCTTAACGTCTAGCGGGGGTAGTGAGCAGTTCTTC
j_gene: TRBJ2-1
v_gene: TRBV7-3
abundance: -
d_gene: TRBD2

CDR3aa: CASSEALQETQYF
CDR3nt: TGTGCCAGCAGCGAAGCGTTACAAGAGACCCAGTACTTC
j_gene: TRBJ2-5
v_gene: TRBV9
abundance: -
d_gene: -

CDR3aa: CASSQQGAGETQYF
CDR3nt: TGTGCCAGCAGCCAGCAGGGGGCTGGAGAGACCCAGTACTTC
j_gene: TRBJ2-5
v_gene: TRBV6-6
abundance: -
d_gene: TRBD1